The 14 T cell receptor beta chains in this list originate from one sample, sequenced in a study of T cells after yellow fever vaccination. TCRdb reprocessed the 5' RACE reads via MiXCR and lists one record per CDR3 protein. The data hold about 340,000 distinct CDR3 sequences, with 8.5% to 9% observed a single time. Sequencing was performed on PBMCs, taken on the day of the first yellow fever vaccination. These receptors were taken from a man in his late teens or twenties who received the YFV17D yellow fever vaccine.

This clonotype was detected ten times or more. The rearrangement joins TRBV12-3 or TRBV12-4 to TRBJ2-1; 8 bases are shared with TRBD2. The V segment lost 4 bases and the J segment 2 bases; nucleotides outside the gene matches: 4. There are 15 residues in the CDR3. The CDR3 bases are TGTGCCAGCAGTTCTACTAGCGGACCCTACAATGAGCAGTTCTTC. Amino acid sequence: CASSSTSGPYNEQFF.

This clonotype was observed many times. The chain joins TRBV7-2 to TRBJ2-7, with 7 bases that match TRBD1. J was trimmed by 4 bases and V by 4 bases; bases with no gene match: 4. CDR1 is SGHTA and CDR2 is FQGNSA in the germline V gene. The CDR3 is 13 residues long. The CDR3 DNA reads TGTGCCAGCAGCTACCACAGGGGTTACGAGCAGTACGTC. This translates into CASSYHRGYEQYV.

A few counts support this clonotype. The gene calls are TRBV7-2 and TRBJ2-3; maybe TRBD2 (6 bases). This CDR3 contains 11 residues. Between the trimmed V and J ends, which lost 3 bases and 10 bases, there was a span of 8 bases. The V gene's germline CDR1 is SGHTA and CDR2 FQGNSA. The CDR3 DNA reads TGTGCCAGCAGCTTTCGGGGGTCGCAGTATTTT. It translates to CASSFRGSQYF.

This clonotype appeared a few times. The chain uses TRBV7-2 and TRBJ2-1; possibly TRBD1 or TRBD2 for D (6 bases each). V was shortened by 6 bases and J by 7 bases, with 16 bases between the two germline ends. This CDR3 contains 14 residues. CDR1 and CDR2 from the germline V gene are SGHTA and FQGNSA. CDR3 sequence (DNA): TGTGCCAGCAGTCCGTTTGGGGGGCGTAATGAGCAGTTCTTC. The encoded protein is CASSPFGGRNEQFF.

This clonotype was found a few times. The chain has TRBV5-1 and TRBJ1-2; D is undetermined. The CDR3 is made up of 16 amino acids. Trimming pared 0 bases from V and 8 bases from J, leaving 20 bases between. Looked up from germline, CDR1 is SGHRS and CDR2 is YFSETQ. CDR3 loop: CASSLEARMDSGGYTF. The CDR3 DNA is TGCGCCAGCAGCTTGGAGGCACGGATGGACTCGGGAGGCTACACCTTC.

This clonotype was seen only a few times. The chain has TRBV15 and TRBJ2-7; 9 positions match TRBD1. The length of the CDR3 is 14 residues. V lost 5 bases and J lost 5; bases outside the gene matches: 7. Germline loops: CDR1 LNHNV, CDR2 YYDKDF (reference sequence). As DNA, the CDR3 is TGTGCCACCAGCCGGCGACAGGGGGTCCACGAGCAGTACTTC. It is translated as CATSRRQGVHEQYF.

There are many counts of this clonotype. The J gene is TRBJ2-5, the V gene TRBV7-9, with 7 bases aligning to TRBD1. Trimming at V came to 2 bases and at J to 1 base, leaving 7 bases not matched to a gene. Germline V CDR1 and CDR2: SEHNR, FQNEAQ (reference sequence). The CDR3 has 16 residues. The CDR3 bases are TGTGCCAGCAGCTTATACAGGGGTAGGGTCCAAGAGACCCAGTACTTC. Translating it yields CASSLYRGRVQETQYF.

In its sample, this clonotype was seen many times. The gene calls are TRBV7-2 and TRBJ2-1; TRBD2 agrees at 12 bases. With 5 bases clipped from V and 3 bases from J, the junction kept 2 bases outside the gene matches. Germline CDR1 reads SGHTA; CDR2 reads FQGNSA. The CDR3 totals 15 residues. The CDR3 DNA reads TGTGCCAGCAGCCCGACTAGCGGGGGCTACAATGAGCAGTTCTTC. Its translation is CASSPTSGGYNEQFF.

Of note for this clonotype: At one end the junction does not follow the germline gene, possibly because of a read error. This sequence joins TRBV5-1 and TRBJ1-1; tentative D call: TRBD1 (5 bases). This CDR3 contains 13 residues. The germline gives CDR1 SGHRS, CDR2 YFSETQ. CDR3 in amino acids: CVSRSGARSEAFF. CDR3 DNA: TGCGTCAGCAGATCTGGGGCTCGGTCTGAAGCTTTCTTT.

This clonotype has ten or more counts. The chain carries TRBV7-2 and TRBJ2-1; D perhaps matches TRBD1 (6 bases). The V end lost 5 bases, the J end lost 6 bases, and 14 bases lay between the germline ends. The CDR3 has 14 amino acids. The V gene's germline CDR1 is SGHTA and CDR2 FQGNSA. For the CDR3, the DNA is TGTGCCAGCAGCCCGACCCAGGACAGCAATGAGCAGTTCTTC. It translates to CASSPTQDSNEQFF.

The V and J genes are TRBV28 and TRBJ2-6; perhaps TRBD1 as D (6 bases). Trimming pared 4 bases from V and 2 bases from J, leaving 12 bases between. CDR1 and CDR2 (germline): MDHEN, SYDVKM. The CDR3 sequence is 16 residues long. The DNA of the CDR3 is TGTGCCAGCAGTTCATCAGGGGTTACTGGGGCCAACGTCCTGACTTTC. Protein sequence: CASSSSGVTGANVLTF.

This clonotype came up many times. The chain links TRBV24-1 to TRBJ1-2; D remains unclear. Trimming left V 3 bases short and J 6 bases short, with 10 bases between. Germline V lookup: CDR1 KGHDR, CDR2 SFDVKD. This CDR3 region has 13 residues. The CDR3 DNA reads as TGTGCCACCAGTGATGCCTACTCGGATGGCTACACCTTC. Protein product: CATSDAYSDGYTF.

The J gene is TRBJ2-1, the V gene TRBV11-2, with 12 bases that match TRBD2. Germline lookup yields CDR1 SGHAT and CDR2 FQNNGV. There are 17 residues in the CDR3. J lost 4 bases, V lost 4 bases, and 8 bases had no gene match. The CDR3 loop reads CASSSTSGGPSYNEQFF. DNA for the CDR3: TGTGCCAGCAGCTCCACTAGCGGGGGGCCCTCTTACAATGAGCAGTTCTTC.

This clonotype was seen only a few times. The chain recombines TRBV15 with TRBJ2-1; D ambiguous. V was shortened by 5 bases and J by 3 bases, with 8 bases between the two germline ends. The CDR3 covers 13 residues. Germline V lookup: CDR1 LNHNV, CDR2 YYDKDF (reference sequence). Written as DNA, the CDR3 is TGTGCCACCAGCTTGGTCGGCTACAATGAGCAGTTCTTC. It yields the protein CATSLVGYNEQFF.